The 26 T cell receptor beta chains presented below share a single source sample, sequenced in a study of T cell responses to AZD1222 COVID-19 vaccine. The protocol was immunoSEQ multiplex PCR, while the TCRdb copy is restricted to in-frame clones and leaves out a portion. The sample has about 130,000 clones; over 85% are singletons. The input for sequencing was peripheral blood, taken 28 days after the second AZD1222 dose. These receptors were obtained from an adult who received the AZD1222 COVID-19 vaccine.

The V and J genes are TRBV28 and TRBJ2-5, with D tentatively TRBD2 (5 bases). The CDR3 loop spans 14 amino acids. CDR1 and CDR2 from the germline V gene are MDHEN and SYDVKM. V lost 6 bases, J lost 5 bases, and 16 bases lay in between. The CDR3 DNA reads TGTGCCAGCAGCCAGCAAGCGGTCCGGGAGACCCAGTACTTC. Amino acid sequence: CASSQQAVRETQYF.

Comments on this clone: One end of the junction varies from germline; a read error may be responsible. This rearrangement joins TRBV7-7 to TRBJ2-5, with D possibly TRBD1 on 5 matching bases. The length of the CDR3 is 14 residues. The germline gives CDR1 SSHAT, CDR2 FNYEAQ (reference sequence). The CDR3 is CASSLAPGPETQYF. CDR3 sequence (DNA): TGTGCTAGCAGCTTAGCACCAGGGCCGGAGACCCAGTACTTC. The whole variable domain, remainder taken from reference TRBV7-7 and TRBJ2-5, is GAGVSQSPRYKVTKRGQDVTLRCDPISSHATLYWYQQALGQGPEFLTYFNYEAQPDKSGLPSDRFSAERPEGSISTLTIQRTEQRDSAMYRCASSLAPGPETQYFGPGTRLLVL.

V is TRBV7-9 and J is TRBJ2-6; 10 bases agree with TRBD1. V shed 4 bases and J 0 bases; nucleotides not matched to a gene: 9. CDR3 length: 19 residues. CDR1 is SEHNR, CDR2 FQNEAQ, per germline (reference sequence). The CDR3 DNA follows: TGTGCCAGCAGCTCTAACTTGCGGACAGGGGGCTCTGGGGCCAACGTCCTGACTTTC. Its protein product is CASSSNLRTGGSGANVLTF.

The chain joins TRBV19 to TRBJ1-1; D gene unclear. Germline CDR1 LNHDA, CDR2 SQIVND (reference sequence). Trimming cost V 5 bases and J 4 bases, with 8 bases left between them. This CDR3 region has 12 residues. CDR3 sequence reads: CASSSGRTEAFF. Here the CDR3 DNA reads TGTGCCAGTAGTTCTGGGCGCACTGAAGCTTTCTTT. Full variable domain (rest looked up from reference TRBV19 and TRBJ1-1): DGGITQSPKYLFRKEGQNVTLSCEQNLNHDAMYWYRQDPGQGLRLIYYSQIVNDFQKGDIAEGYSVSREKKESFPLTVTSAQKNPTAFYLCASSSGRTEAFFGQGTRLTVV.

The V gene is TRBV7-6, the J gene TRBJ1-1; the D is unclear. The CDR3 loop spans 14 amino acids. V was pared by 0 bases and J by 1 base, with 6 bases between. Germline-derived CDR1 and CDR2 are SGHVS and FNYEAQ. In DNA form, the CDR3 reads TGTGCCAGCAGCTTAGCTTGGGGGAACACTGAAGCTTTCTTT. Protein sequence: CASSLAWGNTEAFF.

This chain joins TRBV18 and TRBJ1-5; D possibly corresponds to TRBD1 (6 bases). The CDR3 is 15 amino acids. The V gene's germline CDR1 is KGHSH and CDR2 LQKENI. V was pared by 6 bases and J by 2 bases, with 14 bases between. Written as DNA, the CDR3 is TGTGCCAGCTCTCGGGGGGCTTCGGGCAATCAGCCCCAGCATTTT. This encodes CASSRGASGNQPQHF.

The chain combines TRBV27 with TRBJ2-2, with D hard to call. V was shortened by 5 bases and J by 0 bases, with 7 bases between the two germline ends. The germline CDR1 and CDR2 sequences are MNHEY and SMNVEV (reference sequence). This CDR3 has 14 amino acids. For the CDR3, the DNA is TGTGCCAGCAGTGGACCGCCGAACACCGGGGAGCTGTTTTTT. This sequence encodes CASSGPPNTGELFF.

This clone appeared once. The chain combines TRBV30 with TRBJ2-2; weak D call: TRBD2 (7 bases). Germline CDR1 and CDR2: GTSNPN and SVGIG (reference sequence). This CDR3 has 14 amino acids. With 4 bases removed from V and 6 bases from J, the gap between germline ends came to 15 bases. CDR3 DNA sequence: TGTGCCTGGATGGGGGGGGCTTCAGCCGGGGAGCTGTTTTTT. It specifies CAWMGGASAGELFF. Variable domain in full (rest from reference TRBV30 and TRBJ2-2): SQTIHQWPATLVQPVGSPLSLECTVEGTSNPNLYWYRQAAGRGLQLLFYSVGIGQISSEVPQNLSASRPQDRQFILSSKKLLLSDSGFYLCAWMGGASAGELFFGEGSRLTVL.

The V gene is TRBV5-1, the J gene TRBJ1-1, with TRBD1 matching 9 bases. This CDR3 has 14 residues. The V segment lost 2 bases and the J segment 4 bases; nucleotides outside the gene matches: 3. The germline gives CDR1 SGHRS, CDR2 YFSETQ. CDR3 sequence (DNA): TGCGCCAGCAGCTTTGTGACAGGGGGCACTGAAGCTTTCTTT. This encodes CASSFVTGGTEAFF.

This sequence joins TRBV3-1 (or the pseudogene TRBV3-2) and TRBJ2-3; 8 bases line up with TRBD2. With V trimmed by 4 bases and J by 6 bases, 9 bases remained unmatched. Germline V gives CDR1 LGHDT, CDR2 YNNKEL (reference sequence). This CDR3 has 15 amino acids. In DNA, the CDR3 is TGTGCCAGCAGCCTATCGGGGGGGACGTCTGATACGCAGTATTTT. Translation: CASSLSGGTSDTQYF.

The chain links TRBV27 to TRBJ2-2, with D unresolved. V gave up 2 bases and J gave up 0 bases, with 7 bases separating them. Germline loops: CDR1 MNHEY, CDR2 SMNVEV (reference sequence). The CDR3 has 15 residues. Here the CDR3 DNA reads TGTGCCAGCAGTTTAGGGTTATCGAACACCGGGGAGCTGTTTTTT. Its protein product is CASSLGLSNTGELFF.

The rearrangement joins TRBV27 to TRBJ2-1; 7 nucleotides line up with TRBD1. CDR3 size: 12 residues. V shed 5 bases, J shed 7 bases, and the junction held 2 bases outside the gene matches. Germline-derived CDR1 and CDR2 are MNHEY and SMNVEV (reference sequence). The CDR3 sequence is CASSLGQNEQFF. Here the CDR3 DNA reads TGTGCCAGCAGTCTGGGACAGAATGAGCAGTTCTTC.

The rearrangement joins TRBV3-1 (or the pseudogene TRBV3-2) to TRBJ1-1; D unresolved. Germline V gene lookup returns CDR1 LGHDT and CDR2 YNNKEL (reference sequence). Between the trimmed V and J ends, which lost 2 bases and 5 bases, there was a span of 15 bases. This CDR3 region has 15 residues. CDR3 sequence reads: CASSQLDGVETEAFF. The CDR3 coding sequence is TGTGCCAGCAGCCAATTGGACGGCGTGGAGACTGAAGCTTTCTTT.

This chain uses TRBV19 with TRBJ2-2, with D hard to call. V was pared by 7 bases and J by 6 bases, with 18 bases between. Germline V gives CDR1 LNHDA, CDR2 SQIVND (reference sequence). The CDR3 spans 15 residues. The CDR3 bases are TGTGCCAGTATGGAAGGGCCCAACCGGCCCGGGGAGCTGTTTTTT. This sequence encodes CASMEGPNRPGELFF.

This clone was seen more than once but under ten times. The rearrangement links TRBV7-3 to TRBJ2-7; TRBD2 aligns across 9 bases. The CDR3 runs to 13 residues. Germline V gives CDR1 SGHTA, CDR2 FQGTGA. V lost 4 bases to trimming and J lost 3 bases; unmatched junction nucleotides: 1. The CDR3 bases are TGTGCCAGCAGCTCAGCGGGGGGCTACGAGCAGTACTTC. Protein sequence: CASSSAGGYEQYF.

CDR3 in amino acids: CASSPSPRGRMNTEAFF. The CDR3 region has the DNA TGTGCCAGCAGCCCCTCCCCCCGGGGACGAATGAACACTGAAGCTTTCTTT. This rearrangement joins TRBV11-2 to TRBJ1-1, with a possible D match to TRBD1 (5 bases). Deletions cut 5 bases from V and 0 bases from J, with 19 bases between. The length of the CDR3 is 17 residues. The germline CDR1 and CDR2 sequences are SGHAT and FQNNGV. The full variable domain, completed using reference TRBV11-2 and TRBJ1-1, is EAGVAQSPRYKIIEKRQSVAFWCNPISGHATLYWYQQILGQGPKLLIQFQNNGVVDDSQLPKDRFSAERLKGVDSTLKIQPAKLEDSAVYLCASSPSPRGRMNTEAFFGQGTRLTVV.

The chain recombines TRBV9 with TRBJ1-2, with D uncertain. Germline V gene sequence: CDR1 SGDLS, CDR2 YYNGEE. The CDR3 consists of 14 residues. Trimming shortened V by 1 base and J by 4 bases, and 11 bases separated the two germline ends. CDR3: CASSVNEGIYGYTF. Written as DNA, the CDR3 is TGTGCCAGCAGCGTAAATGAGGGCATCTATGGCTACACCTTC.

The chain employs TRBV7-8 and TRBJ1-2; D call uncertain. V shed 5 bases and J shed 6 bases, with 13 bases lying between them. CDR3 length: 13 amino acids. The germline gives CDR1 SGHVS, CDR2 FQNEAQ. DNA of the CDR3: TGTGCCAGCAGCCTCGGGTTGGACCATGGCTACACCTTC. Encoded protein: CASSLGLDHGYTF.

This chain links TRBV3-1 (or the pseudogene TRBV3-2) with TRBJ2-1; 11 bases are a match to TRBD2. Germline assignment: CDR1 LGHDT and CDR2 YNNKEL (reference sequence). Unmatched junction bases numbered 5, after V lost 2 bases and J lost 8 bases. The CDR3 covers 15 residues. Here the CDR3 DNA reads TGTGCCAGCAGCCAAAATAGCGGGGGGGGATATGAGCAGTTCTTC. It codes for CASSQNSGGGYEQFF.

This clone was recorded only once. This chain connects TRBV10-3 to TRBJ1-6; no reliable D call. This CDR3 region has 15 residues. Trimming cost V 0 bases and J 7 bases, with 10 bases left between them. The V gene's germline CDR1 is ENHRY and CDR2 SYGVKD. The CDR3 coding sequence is TGTGCCATCAGTGAGTCGGGCCCAGAGAATTCACCCCTCCACTTT. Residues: CAISESGPENSPLHF.

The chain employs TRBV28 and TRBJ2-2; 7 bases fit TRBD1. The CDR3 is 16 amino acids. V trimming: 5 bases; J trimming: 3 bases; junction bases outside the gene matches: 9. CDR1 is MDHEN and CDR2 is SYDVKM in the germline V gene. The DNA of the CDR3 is TGTGCCAGCAGTGAAATTAGGGACAGCGACACCGGGGAGCTGTTTTTT. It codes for CASSEIRDSDTGELFF.

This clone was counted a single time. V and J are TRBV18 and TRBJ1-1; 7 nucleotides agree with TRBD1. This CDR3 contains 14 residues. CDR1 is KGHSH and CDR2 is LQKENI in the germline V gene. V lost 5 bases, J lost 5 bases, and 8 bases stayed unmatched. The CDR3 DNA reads TGTGCCAGCTCAACAGGACAGGTGAGGACTGAAGCTTTCTTT. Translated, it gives CASSTGQVRTEAFF.

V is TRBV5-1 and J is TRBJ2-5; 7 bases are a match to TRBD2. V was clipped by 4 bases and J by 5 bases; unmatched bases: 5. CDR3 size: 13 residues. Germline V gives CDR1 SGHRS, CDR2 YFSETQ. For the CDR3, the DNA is TGCGCCAGCAGCGGCGGGGGAGCGGAGACCCAGTACTTC. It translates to CASSGGGAETQYF.

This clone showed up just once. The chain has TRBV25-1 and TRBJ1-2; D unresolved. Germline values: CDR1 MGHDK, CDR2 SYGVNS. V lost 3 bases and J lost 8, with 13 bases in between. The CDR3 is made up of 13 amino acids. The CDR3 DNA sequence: TGTGCCAGCAGTGATGGGTCCTTCAGGGGCTACACCTTC. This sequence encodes CASSDGSFRGYTF.

The CDR3 loop reads CASSDLDRGETQYF. Here the CDR3 DNA reads TGTGCCAGCAGCGACCTGGACAGGGGTGAGACCCAGTACTTC. The chain uses TRBV7-9 and TRBJ2-5; 9 nucleotides match TRBD1. The germline V gene encodes CDR1 SEHNR and CDR2 FQNEAQ (reference sequence). This CDR3 has 14 residues. J lost 5 bases, V lost 5 bases, and 6 bases had no gene match.

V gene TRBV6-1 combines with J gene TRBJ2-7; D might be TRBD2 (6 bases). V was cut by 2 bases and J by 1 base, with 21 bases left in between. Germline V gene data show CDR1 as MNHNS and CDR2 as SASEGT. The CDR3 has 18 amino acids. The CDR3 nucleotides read TGTGCCAGCAGTGAACGCCTTTTCCGGGACGGAGGGTCCTACGAGCAGTACTTC. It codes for CASSERLFRDGGSYEQYF.